Included here is one T cell receptor beta chain sequence, with context. What antigen it recognizes has not been identified. Nothing much larger sits one base from this clone, and base qualities are not available. These data belong to a study of blood T cell repertoires in COVID-19 (dated by TCRdb to between 2020 and 2021). In the study overall: Samples covering the acute and convalescent phases of COVID-19 were provided by collaborators in the United States, Italy and Spain. The prospective study material was composed of cDNA or gDNA derived from T cells, B-cell-depleted T cells, or PBMCs. Deeply sampled blood TCRbeta repertoires from subjects exposed to, actively infected with, or recovered from COVID-19 were included in the dataset. The repertoires were released in a freely available public database meant as a resource for research on the immune response to SARS-CoV-2. The samples were drawn from two sources: the first 160 participants of the ongoing ImmuneRACE study, and approximately 1,300 subjects contributed by 6 global collaborators. A de-identified subject ID, COVID-19 status, age in years and sex were almost always included in the sample metadata. HLA class I and class II types, where available, came from metadata supplied by the sample provider rather than from assay-based typing.

Collaborating institutions collected whole blood in K2EDTA tubes following their own protocols. For TCRbeta analysis, collaborators shipped samples as frozen whole blood, isolated PBMCs, or DNA extracted from either of those sample types. The immunoSEQ Assay, a bias-controlled multiplex PCR, was used to amplify TCRbeta CDR3 regions from genomic DNA. The paper's data handling went like this. Nucleated cell counts per sample were estimated from amplification of reference gene primers within the assay. Sequence reads were collapsed and filtered to measure the absolute abundance of every unique TCRbeta CDR3 rearrangement. For each sample, productive Simpson clonality was calculated as the square root of Simpson's diversity index across productive rearrangements. Entries here come from immuneACCESS through TCRdb and include only in-frame sequences with V and J called. Some clones fail to appear in such tables; in the studies checked, an unresolved V gene covers under half of the shortfall, and the cause of the remainder is unknown. V, J and clone size reflect that table, while D and trimming were determined from the DNA. The sample table holds over 100,000 clones, of which over 60% were seen once. The top ten hold roughly 4% of the sample.

Broad study findings and their caveats: The quantity of clinical and demographic metadata differed by source and by participant and was supplied without curation.

The CDR3 measures 16 amino acids from cysteine to phenylalanine. The DNA shown is the 48-base CDR3, in frame from base 1. Trimming removed 5 bases from V and 6 bases from J; the gene matches leave 11 bases unexplained. The origin of this receptor is a human donor in a cohort sampled during active or convalescent COVID-19. Material for sequencing was peripheral blood. In this chain, TRBV23-1 is recombined with TRBJ1-5; TRBD1 lines up with 9 middle nucleotides. TRBV23-1 is an ORF, with its function uncertain. CDR3 reads: CASSTRDRERGQPQHF. The base sequence is TGCGCCAGCAGTACCAGGGACAGGGAAAGAGGTCAGCCCCAGCATTTT.